This entry describes one T cell receptor (beta chain). No antigen is known for it. Regarding treatment: oral pan-JAK inhibitor, 5-10 mg twice daily. Reverse transcription of extracted RNA yielded cDNA, which provided the sequencing template. Only in-frame clones appear in the TCRdb table, and some are missing; sequencing was by immunoSEQ multiplex PCR. This table holds 150,000 to 200,000 clones, roughly 60% found once. The sample is drawn from a study of CD8+ T cells in alopecia areata. Study summary: Treatment with tofacitinib (6 to 18 months) was followed by 6 months off drug. Points from the study as a whole: Association of baseline CD8+ expansion with response is uncertain owing to one nonresponder.

Germline CDR1 and CDR2: LGHNT and FRNRAP. V was trimmed by 5 bases and J by 8 bases, leaving 15 bases between them. The CDR3 covers 14 residues. V usage is TRBV12-5 and J usage is TRBJ2-2; D not certain. The receptor was isolated from a human donor with alopecia areata. The input for sequencing was CD4+ T cells sorted from blood, taken at week 24, from a patient treated with tofacitinib. CDR3 sequence (DNA): TGTGCTAGTGGTCCAATGTATCGAAGGGGGGAGCTGTTTTTT. This translates into CASGPMYRRGELFF.